Below are 25 T cell receptor beta chains sequenced from a single sample in a study of blood T cell repertoires in COVID-19. The protocol was immunoSEQ multiplex PCR, while the TCRdb copy is restricted to in-frame clones and leaves out a portion. The data hold approximately 400,000 clones, with around 87% observed a single time. The material sequenced was PBMCs or T cells enriched from blood (not recorded which). Every receptor here comes from a man aged 30 to 45 who had recovered from COVID-19.

The chain employs TRBV30 and TRBJ1-6; D is uncertain. Trimming cost V 0 bases and J 6 bases, with 6 bases left between them. The CDR3 has 13 residues. Germline lookup yields CDR1 GTSNPN and CDR2 SVGIG (reference sequence). CDR3 nucleotides: TGTGCCTGGAGTGTTCACTCTAATTCACCCCTCCACTTT. Residues: CAWSVHSNSPLHF.

The chain links TRBV27 to TRBJ1-1; no clear D gene. V was trimmed by 4 bases and J by 3 bases, leaving 3 bases between them. Germline V gene sequence: CDR1 MNHEY, CDR2 SMNVEV (reference sequence). The CDR3 length is 11 residues. CDR3 residues: CASSSYTEAFF. The CDR3 bases are TGTGCCAGCAGTTCCTACACTGAAGCTTTCTTT.

Turning to this clone: The same CDR3 can be traced to other DNA sequences in this sample. This chain links TRBV27 with TRBJ1-1; TRBD1 agrees at 8 bases. The ends lost 3 bases at V and 5 bases at J; junction bases unmatched: 2. The CDR3 runs 13 residues. Germline CDR1 MNHEY, CDR2 SMNVEV (reference sequence). CDR3 bases: TGTGCCAGCAGTTTGTACAGGGGGACTGAAGCTTTCTTT. Amino acid sequence: CASSLYRGTEAFF.

V is TRBV11-2 and J is TRBJ2-7, with a tentative D call TRBD2 (5 bases). The germline gives CDR1 SGHAT, CDR2 FQNNGV. V lost 5 bases and J lost 3, with 11 bases in between. CDR3 length: 13 amino acids. The CDR3 protein is CASSRIGDYEQYF. Written as DNA, the CDR3 is TGTGCCAGCAGCCGAATCGGGGACTACGAGCAGTACTTC.

The chain couples TRBV6-5 to TRBJ2-7; a possible D gene is TRBD1 (5 bases). Germline values: CDR1 MNHEY, CDR2 SVGAGI. V shed 2 bases and J shed 1 base, with 6 bases lying between them. CDR3 size: 13 residues. CDR3 DNA: TGTGCCAGCAGTTACCGACAGTCCTACGAGCAGTACTTC. Encoded protein: CASSYRQSYEQYF.

V and J are TRBV12-5 and TRBJ1-5, with 7 bases lining up with TRBD1. This CDR3 is 15 amino acids long. CDR1 and CDR2 (germline): LGHNT, FRNRAP. With V trimmed by 7 bases and J by 5 bases, 11 bases remained unmatched. The CDR3 loop is CASAPTGARDQPQHF. DNA for the CDR3: TGTGCTAGTGCCCCAACAGGGGCGAGGGATCAGCCCCAGCATTTT.

As for this clone: The identical CDR3 is also encoded by other nucleotide sequences in the sample. The gene calls are TRBV5-5 and TRBJ2-7; 10 bases are shared with TRBD1. The CDR3 is made up of 15 amino acids. The ends lost 1 base at V and 3 bases at J; junction bases unmatched: 4. Germline CDR1 reads SGHKS; CDR2 reads YYEKEE (reference sequence). CDR3 bases: TGTGCCAGCAGCTTGTCCGGGACAGGGGTCTACGAGCAGTACTTC. It codes for CASSLSGTGVYEQYF. Supplemented by reference TRBV5-5 and TRBJ2-7, the full variable domain reads DAGVTQSPTHLIKTRGQQVTLRCSPISGHKSVSWYQQVLGQGPQFIFQYYEKEERGRGNFPDRFSARQFPNYSSELNVNALLLGDSALYLCASSLSGTGVYEQYFGPGTRLTVT.

The chain joins TRBV7-6 to TRBJ1-4; 8 bases map to TRBD1. This CDR3 is 17 amino acids long. Germline assignment: CDR1 SGHVS and CDR2 FNYEAQ. The ends lost 1 base at V and 7 bases at J; junction bases unmatched: 11. The CDR3 sequence is CASSLVELTGAGEKLFF. The CDR3 DNA follows: TGTGCCAGCAGCTTAGTAGAGTTGACAGGGGCAGGTGAAAAACTGTTTTTT.

The CDR3: CASSLAGTSGGNTGELFF. CDR3 bases: TGCGCCAGCAGCTTGGCCGGGACTAGCGGGGGAAACACCGGGGAGCTGTTTTTT. The chain uses TRBV5-1 and TRBJ2-2; 14 nucleotides agree with TRBD2. In germline, CDR1 is SGHRS, CDR2 YFSETQ. J lost 2 bases, V lost 0 bases, and 3 bases had no gene match. This CDR3 is 18 amino acids long.

CDR3: CASSESLGGSSYNEQFF. DNA for the CDR3: TGCGCCAGCAGTGAGTCGCTCGGGGGGAGCTCCTACAATGAGCAGTTCTTC. The V call is TRBV10-2, the J call TRBJ2-1; 7 nucleotides align to TRBD2. Germline CDR1 and CDR2: WSHSY and SAAADI. The V segment lost 0 bases and the J segment 0 bases; nucleotides outside the gene matches: 5. This CDR3 region has 17 residues.

This chain uses TRBV5-1 with TRBJ1-3; D uncertain. The CDR3 covers 17 residues. Between the trimmed V and J ends, which lost 3 bases and 3 bases, there was a span of 19 bases. In germline, CDR1 is SGHRS, CDR2 YFSETQ. CDR3 sequence reads: CASSSDPGRVVGNTIYF. The CDR3 nucleotides are TGCGCCAGCAGCTCCGACCCCGGCCGGGTGGTTGGAAACACCATATATTTT.

The rearrangement links TRBV9 to TRBJ2-5; 16 positions agree with TRBD2. With 3 bases clipped from V and 9 bases from J, the junction kept 2 bases outside the gene matches. The CDR3 totals 14 residues. The germline V gene has CDR1 SGDLS and CDR2 YYNGEE. CDR3 sequence: CASSGGTSGGAQYF. The CDR3 nucleotides are TGTGCCAGCAGCGGCGGGACTAGCGGGGGGGCCCAGTACTTC. Supplemented by reference TRBV9 and TRBJ2-5, the full variable domain reads DSGVTQTPKHLITATGQRVTLRCSPRSGDLSVYWYQQSLDQGLQFLIQYYNGEERAKGNILERFSAQQFPDLHSELNLSSLELGDSALYFCASSGGTSGGAQYFGPGTRLLVL.

V and J are TRBV2 and TRBJ1-1; D is undetermined. Trimming shortened V by 6 bases and J by 7 bases, and 12 bases separated the two germline ends. The CDR3 contains 12 residues. CDR1 and CDR2 (germline): SNHLY, FYNNEI. This CDR3 reads CASSGNIDEAFF. The CDR3 DNA sequence: TGTGCCAGCAGCGGGAACATCGATGAAGCTTTCTTT.

The V call is TRBV19, the J call TRBJ2-7; 9 bases match TRBD1. V lost 10 bases to trimming and J lost 3 bases; unmatched junction nucleotides: 10. This CDR3 region has 14 residues. Germline CDR1 is LNHDA and CDR2 is SQIVND (reference sequence). This CDR3 is CATKQGQGIYEQYF. The CDR3 nucleotides are TGTGCCACCAAACAGGGACAGGGAATCTACGAGCAGTACTTC.

The chain combines TRBV27 with TRBJ1-4; unclear D gene. CDR1 MNHEY and CDR2 SMNVEV come from the germline V gene (reference sequence). The ends were cut back, 4 bases at V and 0 bases at J, with 9 bases in the middle. The CDR3 runs 15 residues. The CDR3 reads CASSSQPTTNEKLFF. For the CDR3, the DNA is TGTGCCAGCAGTTCACAGCCAACAACTAATGAAAAACTGTTTTTT.

This clone was counted once. V and J are TRBV6-5 and TRBJ1-4, with D perhaps TRBD1 (5 bases). Trimming stripped 6 bases from V and 4 bases from J, with 12 bases between. The V gene's germline CDR1 is MNHEY and CDR2 SVGAGI. This CDR3 contains 14 residues. CDR3 nucleotides: TGTGCCAGCAGCTACGGGCAGGGTAATGAAAAACTGTTTTTT. This translates into CASSYGQGNEKLFF.

The rearrangement joins TRBV2 to TRBJ1-5, with TRBD1 matching over 11 bases. Germline V gives CDR1 SNHLY, CDR2 FYNNEI. Trimming at V came to 4 bases and at J to 3 bases, leaving 2 bases not matched to a gene. This CDR3 spans 15 amino acids. The CDR3 protein is CASSVDRGLNQPQHF. The CDR3 DNA reads TGTGCCAGCAGTGTGGACAGGGGGCTCAATCAGCCCCAGCATTTT.

Written as DNA, the CDR3 is TGTGCCAGTAGTATTTACCCCCAGGGGCCCAGCAATCAGCCCCAGCATTTT. Translating it yields CASSIYPQGPSNQPQHF. V gene TRBV19 combines with J gene TRBJ1-5; the D gene is possibly TRBD1 (6 bases). The CDR3 is 17 residues long. The germline V and J ends were trimmed by 3 bases and 1 base, with 16 bases remaining between them. The germline CDR1 and CDR2 sequences are LNHDA and SQIVND (reference sequence).

As to this clone: Other nucleotide sequences from this sample produce the same CDR3. V usage is TRBV5-1 and J usage is TRBJ1-1; 7 bases are shared with TRBD1. The junction had 1 base not matched to a gene; V was cut back by 4 bases and J by 1 base. The V gene's germline CDR1 is SGHRS and CDR2 YFSETQ. This CDR3 comprises 13 residues. The CDR3 spells CASSPGGNTEAFF. CDR3 bases: TGCGCCAGCAGCCCAGGGGGGAACACTGAAGCTTTCTTT.

V and J are TRBV5-1 and TRBJ2-1; D perhaps matches TRBD2 (5 bases). Between the trimmed V and J ends, which lost 4 bases and 4 bases, there was a span of 18 bases. The germline V gene has CDR1 SGHRS and CDR2 YFSETQ. The CDR3 sequence is 16 residues long. The CDR3 protein is CASSLRPEPGYNEQFF. The CDR3 bases are TGCGCCAGCAGCCTCCGACCCGAGCCGGGGTACAATGAGCAGTTCTTC.

The chain uses TRBV6-5 and TRBJ2-1; 9 bases line up with TRBD1. Trimming took 9 bases from V and 10 from J; bases not matched to a gene: 10. The CDR3 runs 13 residues. Germline CDR1 reads MNHEY; CDR2 reads SVGAGI. CDR3: CASRSYRGREQFF. In DNA form, the CDR3 reads TGTGCCAGTAGGAGCTACAGGGGGCGGGAGCAGTTCTTC.

As DNA, the CDR3 is TGCAGCGTTCGGACAGGGGCCACCTACGAGCAGTACTTC. This gives the protein CSVRTGATYEQYF. The chain uses TRBV29-1 and TRBJ2-7; 9 nucleotides agree with TRBD1. The germline gives CDR1 SQVTM, CDR2 ANQGSEA. The CDR3 has 13 amino acids. Trimming removed 5 bases from V and 2 bases from J; junction bases left unmatched: 4.

The rearrangement links TRBV15 to TRBJ2-1, with D tentatively TRBD2 (6 bases). The CDR3 totals 13 residues. The V end was cut by 5 bases, the J end by 10 bases, with 15 bases between. CDR1 LNHNV and CDR2 YYDKDF come from the germline V gene (reference sequence). CDR3 loop: CATSGGPRGEQFF. CDR3 DNA sequence: TGTGCCACCAGCGGAGGACCTCGGGGGGAGCAGTTCTTC.

The J gene is TRBJ2-7, the V gene TRBV6-5; 9 positions match TRBD1. Germline V gene sequence: CDR1 MNHEY, CDR2 SVGAGI. V dropped 6 bases and J dropped 0; count of bases not matched to a gene: 3. The CDR3 length is 14 residues. The CDR3 DNA sequence: TGTGCCAGCAGCTACAGGGGGCCCTCCTACGAGCAGTACTTC. It codes for CASSYRGPSYEQYF.

The chain uses TRBV27 and TRBJ2-1; D not resolved. Germline lookup yields CDR1 MNHEY and CDR2 SMNVEV (reference sequence). This CDR3 has 13 amino acids. Trimming cost V 3 bases and J 6 bases, with 9 bases left between them. This CDR3 reads CASSFLGPNEQFF. The CDR3 nucleotides read TGTGCCAGCAGTTTCTTGGGCCCCAATGAGCAGTTCTTC.